These 19 T cell receptor beta chains came from one sample sequenced in a study of cytomegalovirus exposure and HLA in healthy donors. PCR employed 60 Vbeta and 13 Jbeta primers. TCRdb keeps only in-frame clones here, not all; method: immunoSEQ multiplex PCR. The table records about 200,000 clones, over 60% of them present only once. The sample was PBMCs. These TCRs come from a man in his late teens or twenties in good health and CMV-seronegative.

The chain uses TRBV2 and TRBJ2-2; D perhaps matches TRBD1 (5 bases). V was cut by 4 bases and J by 5 bases, with 14 bases left in between. Germline V gene lookup returns CDR1 SNHLY and CDR2 FYNNEI. This CDR3 contains 15 residues. As DNA, the CDR3 is TGTGCCAGCAGTGTTGTGGGGCGGTGGACCGGGGAGCTGTTTTTT. This gives the protein CASSVVGRWTGELFF.

V is TRBV19 and J is TRBJ2-1, with D possibly matching TRBD2 (6 bases). The CDR3 covers 15 residues. Germline lookup yields CDR1 LNHDA and CDR2 SQIVND (reference sequence). Trimming took off 2 bases at V and 4 bases at J, with 12 bases between the two ends. The chain's CDR3 is CASSIYRTTYNEQFF. CDR3 bases: TGTGCCAGTAGTATATATCGGACTACTTACAATGAGCAGTTCTTC.

There are a few counts of this clone. CDR3 loop: CASSPGQSASHEQYF. In DNA, the CDR3 is TGTGCCAGCAGCCCGGGACAGAGTGCATCCCACGAGCAGTACTTC. V and J are TRBV7-3 and TRBJ2-7, with TRBD1 matching 7 bases. Germline-derived CDR1 and CDR2 are SGHTA and FQGTGA. This CDR3 spans 15 amino acids. Trimming cost V 5 bases and J 5 bases; bases outside gene matches: 12.

The chain is built from TRBV6-1 and TRBJ2-1; 15 bases agree with TRBD2. The CDR3 extends over 14 amino acids. Unmatched junction bases numbered 3, after V lost 8 bases and J lost 7 bases. Germline V gene sequence: CDR1 MNHNS, CDR2 SASEGT. This CDR3 reads CASLGTSGRNEQFF. The CDR3 DNA is TGTGCCAGCCTTGGGACTAGCGGGAGGAATGAGCAGTTCTTC.

This chain links TRBV6-5 with TRBJ2-1; TRBD1 matches at 9 bases. V was clipped by 6 bases and J by 7 bases; unmatched bases: 10. Germline CDR1 and CDR2: MNHEY and SVGAGI. This CDR3 is 15 amino acids long. Written as DNA, the CDR3 is TGTGCCAGCAGACGAAAACAGGGGGCGCGAAATGAGCAGTTCTTC. Amino acids: CASRRKQGARNEQFF.

The chain recombines TRBV30 with TRBJ1-2; a weak D match, TRBD1 (6 bases). The germline CDR1 and CDR2 sequences are GTSNPN and SVGIG (reference sequence). This CDR3 is 14 amino acids long. V was cut by 2 bases and J by 2 bases, with 12 bases left in between. This CDR3 is CAWSRTDANYGYTF. The CDR3, as DNA: TGTGCCTGGAGTAGGACAGATGCGAACTATGGCTACACCTTC. Combining the CDR3 with reference TRBV30 and TRBJ1-2 gives the whole variable domain SQTIHQWPATLVQPVGSPLSLECTVEGTSNPNLYWYRQAAGRGLQLLFYSVGIGQISSEVPQNLSASRPQDRQFILSSKKLLLSDSGFYLCAWSRTDANYGYTFGSGTRLTVV.

In DNA form, the CDR3 reads TGTGCCAGCAGTACCGGCGGGGGGACCTACGAGCAGTACTTC. Translated: CASSTGGGTYEQYF. The V and J genes are TRBV2 and TRBJ2-5; 8 nucleotides line up with TRBD2. The better agreement between TRBJ2-7 and the DNA end casts doubt on the J call. Per the germline V gene, CDR1 is SNHLY and CDR2 is FYNNEI. The CDR3 is made up of 14 amino acids.

The chain employs TRBV16 and TRBJ1-1; D may be TRBD1 (6 bases). The germline CDR1 and CDR2 sequences are KGHSY and FQNENV. This CDR3 region has 16 residues. The ends were cut back, 3 bases at V and 1 base at J, with 15 bases in the middle. The CDR3 sequence is CASSQPTRGANTEAFF. The CDR3, as DNA: TGTGCCAGCAGCCAGCCGACCAGGGGTGCGAACACTGAAGCTTTCTTT.

The chain employs TRBV19 and TRBJ2-1; D perhaps matches TRBD2 (6 bases). The V and J ends lost 1 base and 5 bases respectively, with 12 bases between them. Germline loops: CDR1 LNHDA, CDR2 SQIVND (reference sequence). This CDR3 contains 15 residues. The CDR3 DNA reads as TGTGCCAGTAGTATAGCTGGCGGGGTACACAATGAGCAGTTCTTC. The encoded protein is CASSIAGGVHNEQFF.

The V call is TRBV27, the J call TRBJ1-5, with a tentative D call TRBD1 (6 bases). CDR3 size: 14 residues. Per germline, CDR1 MNHEY and CDR2 SMNVEV (reference sequence). Trimming took 6 bases from V and 4 from J, leaving 13 bases between them. The CDR3 here is CASSLSRGNQPQHF. In nucleotides, the CDR3 is TGTGCCAGCAGCTTAAGCAGGGGAAATCAGCCCCAGCATTTT.

The CDR3 region is CASSEGARTTPYGYTF. The CDR3 nucleotides read TGTGCCAGCAGTGAAGGGGCCCGAACCACTCCCTATGGCTACACCTTC. The chain employs TRBV6-1 and TRBJ1-2, with no clear D. CDR1 and CDR2 (germline): MNHNS, SASEGT. This CDR3 is 16 amino acids long. V lost 1 base, J lost 4 bases, and 16 bases lay in between.

This clone was detected only once. The V gene is TRBV6-1, the J gene TRBJ1-5; 12 nucleotides line up with TRBD1. With 6 bases clipped from V and 6 bases from J, the junction kept 3 bases outside the gene matches. The CDR3 contains 14 residues. CDR1 is MNHNS, CDR2 SASEGT, per germline. CDR3 region: CASRGQGASQPQHF. The CDR3 DNA reads TGTGCCAGCAGGGGACAGGGGGCTAGTCAGCCCCAGCATTTT.

Only a few counts were recorded for this clone. This specimen includes other DNA sequences encoding the same CDR3. The V call is TRBV28, the J call TRBJ1-1; weak D call: TRBD1 (6 bases). Trimming stripped 7 bases from V and 10 bases from J, with 22 bases between. CDR1 is MDHEN, CDR2 SYDVKM, per germline. CDR3 length: 14 amino acids. CDR3 sequence (DNA): TGTGCCAGCACCCCACTCGGGACGGAGGACAGAGCTTTCTTT. This sequence encodes CASTPLGTEDRAFF.

The chain carries TRBV30 and TRBJ1-6; 10 positions match TRBD1. Per the germline V gene, CDR1 is GTSNPN and CDR2 is SVGIG (reference sequence). Trimming at V came to 6 bases and at J to 9 bases, leaving 5 bases not matched to a gene. This CDR3 region has 13 residues. CDR3 region: CACGQGVGSPLHF. CDR3 sequence (DNA): TGTGCCTGTGGACAGGGGGTGGGTTCACCCCTCCACTTT.

This clone came up a few times. The rearrangement uses TRBV9 and TRBJ2-7; 7 bases fit TRBD1. Trimming at V came to 4 bases and at J to 5 bases, leaving 9 bases not matched to a gene. This CDR3 is 14 amino acids long. Looked up from germline, CDR1 is SGDLS and CDR2 is YYNGEE. CDR3 nucleotides: TGTGCCAGCAGCTTGAGGACAGGTTCTAACGAGCAGTACTTC. Encoded protein: CASSLRTGSNEQYF.

V gene TRBV6-1 combines with J gene TRBJ2-5, with 8 bases fitting TRBD2. The CDR3 has 15 amino acids. V lost 5 bases and J lost 11; bases outside the gene matches: 16. Germline CDR1 reads MNHNS; CDR2 reads SASEGT. The CDR3 loop reads CASSPGVAGSLEQYF. The CDR3 DNA is TGTGCCAGCAGTCCTGGGGTAGCGGGGTCCCTGGAGCAGTACTTC.

The chain combines TRBV18 with TRBJ1-3, with TRBD1 matching 8 bases. Germline V gene data show CDR1 as KGHSH and CDR2 as LQKENI. This CDR3 contains 14 residues. V lost 3 bases, J lost 5 bases, and 3 bases stayed unmatched. The CDR3: CASSPGQGRNTIYF. CDR3 DNA: TGTGCCAGCTCACCCGGACAGGGAAGAAACACCATATATTTT.

This clone appeared once. V usage is TRBV5-1 and J usage is TRBJ1-2; TRBD1 matches 12 bases. CDR1 is SGHRS and CDR2 is YFSETQ in the germline V gene. The ends lost 4 bases at V and 7 bases at J; junction bases unmatched: 5. CDR3 size: 14 residues. The CDR3 region is CASSLGQGAIGYTF. In DNA form, the CDR3 reads TGCGCCAGCAGCCTGGGACAGGGGGCGATTGGCTACACCTTC.

This clone has a single count. The rearrangement links TRBV18 to TRBJ2-1; a weak D match, TRBD2 (7 bases). V was clipped by 1 base and J by 10 bases, with 11 bases between them. The germline gives CDR1 KGHSH, CDR2 LQKENI. This CDR3 has 13 residues. The CDR3 region is CASSPRGGGEQFF. As DNA, the CDR3 is TGTGCCAGCTCACCACGGGGAGGGGGAGAGCAGTTCTTC.